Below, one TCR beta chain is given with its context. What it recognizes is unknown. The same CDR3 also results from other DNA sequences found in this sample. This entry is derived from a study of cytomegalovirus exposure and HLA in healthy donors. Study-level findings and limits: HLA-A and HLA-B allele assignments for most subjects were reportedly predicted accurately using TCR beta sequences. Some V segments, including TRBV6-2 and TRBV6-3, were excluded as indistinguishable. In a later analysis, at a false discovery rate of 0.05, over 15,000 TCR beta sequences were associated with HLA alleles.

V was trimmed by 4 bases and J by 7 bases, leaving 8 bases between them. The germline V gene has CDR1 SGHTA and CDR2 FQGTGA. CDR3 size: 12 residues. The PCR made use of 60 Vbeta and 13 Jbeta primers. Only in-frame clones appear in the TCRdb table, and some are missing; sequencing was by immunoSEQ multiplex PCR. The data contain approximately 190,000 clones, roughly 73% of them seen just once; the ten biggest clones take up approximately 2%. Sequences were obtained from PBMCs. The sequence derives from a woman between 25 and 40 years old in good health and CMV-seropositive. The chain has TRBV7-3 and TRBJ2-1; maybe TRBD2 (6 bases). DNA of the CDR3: TGTGCCAGCAGCTCCGGGGGAAATGAGCAGTTCTTC. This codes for CASSSGGNEQFF.